This TCR beta chain emerged from a study of blood T cell repertoires in COVID-19 (dated by TCRdb to the early 2020s). Regarding the research as a whole: Collaborator samples came from the United States, Italy and Spain and covered acute and convalescent phases of COVID-19. The prospective study material was composed of cDNA or gDNA derived from T cells, B-cell-depleted T cells, or PBMCs. Deeply sampled blood TCRbeta repertoires from subjects exposed to, actively infected with, or recovered from COVID-19 were included in the dataset. The repertoires were made available in a free public database intended to serve as a resource for research on the immune response to SARS-CoV-2. Samples came from the ongoing ImmuneRACE study (first 160 participants) plus 1,254 subjects from 6 global collaborators. The sample metadata nearly always contained a de-identified subject ID, COVID-19 status, age in years and sex. HLA class I and class II types, where available, came from metadata supplied by the sample provider rather than from assay-based typing. What the study reported, not specific to this receptor: The amount of clinical and demographic metadata varied by source and participant and was provided uncurated.

To note about this clone: Its cognate antigen has yet to be identified. Nothing much larger sits one base from this clone, and base qualities are not available.

Each collaborating institution followed its own protocols to collect whole blood in K2EDTA tubes. Collaborator samples were shipped for TCRbeta analysis as frozen whole blood, isolated PBMCs, or DNA extracted from either sample type. From cysteine to phenylalanine, the CDR3 is 12 amino acids long. Here the CDR3 DNA is all that survives: 36 bases in frame from base 1. The junction shows trimming of 6 bases on V and 5 bases on J, plus 9 bases between the germline ends. TCRbeta CDR3 regions were amplified from genomic DNA by means of the immunoSEQ Assay, a bias-controlled multiplex PCR. As for the authors' bioinformatics: The number of nucleated cells in each sample was estimated from the amplification of reference gene primers within the assay. Sequence reads were collapsed and filtered to measure the absolute abundance of every unique TCRbeta CDR3 rearrangement. For each sample, productive Simpson clonality was calculated as the square root of Simpson's diversity index over productive rearrangements. TCRdb carries this immuneACCESS record with in-frame sequences only. Its versions omit some clonotypes, under half of them owing to an unresolved V gene in the studies checked, with the rest unexplained. For V, J and clone size, that table is used; D and trimming come from the DNA. This sample holds under 85,000 clones; around 83% were observed only once. Of the sample, over 4.5% falls within the top ten clones.

The chain uses TRBV12-3 or TRBV12-4 and TRBJ2-3; the D gene is not confidently resolved. The specimen was peripheral blood. The origin of this receptor is a man between 45 and 60 years old with active COVID-19. The sequence in DNA is TGTGCCAGCAGGATCGGCGGAGATACGCAGTATTTT. It encodes CASRIGGDTQYF.